This T cell receptor (beta chain) was obtained from a study of blood T cell repertoires in COVID-19. The overall study: The origin of the acute and convalescent COVID-19 samples was the United States, Italy and Spain. PBMCs, B-cell-depleted T cells, or T cells provided the cDNA or gDNA that made up the material.

Here immunoSEQ multiplex PCR was the method, and the copy in TCRdb shows in-frame clones only, minus some. This table holds tens of thousands of clones, 79% found once. The V gene lost 2 bases and the J gene lost 2 bases, with 10 bases spanning the gap. This CDR3 spans 15 amino acids. Germline V gives CDR1 KGHSH, CDR2 LQKENI. Sequencing was performed on peripheral blood. The TCR was taken from a man aged 55 to 69 with acute or convalescent COVID-19. The chain uses TRBV18 and TRBJ2-1; a possible D gene is TRBD2 (5 bases). The CDR3: CASSPRTDPYNEQFF. For the CDR3, the DNA is TGTGCCAGCTCACCAAGGACTGACCCCTACAATGAGCAGTTCTTC.